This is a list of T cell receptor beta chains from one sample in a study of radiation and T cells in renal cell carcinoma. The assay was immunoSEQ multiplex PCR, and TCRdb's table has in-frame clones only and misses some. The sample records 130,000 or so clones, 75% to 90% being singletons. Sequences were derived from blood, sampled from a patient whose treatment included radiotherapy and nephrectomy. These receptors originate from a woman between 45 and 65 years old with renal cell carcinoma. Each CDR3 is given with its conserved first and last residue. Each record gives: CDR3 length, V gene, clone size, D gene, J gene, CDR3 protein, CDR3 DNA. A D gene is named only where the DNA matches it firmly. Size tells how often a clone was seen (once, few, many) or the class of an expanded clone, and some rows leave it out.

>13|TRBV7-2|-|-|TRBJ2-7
CASSPVSAYEQYF
TGTGCCAGCAGCCCTGTGAGCGCCTACGAGCAGTACTTC
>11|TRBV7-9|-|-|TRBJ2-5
CASSLMETQYF
TGTGCCAGCAGCTTAATGGAGACCCAGTACTTC
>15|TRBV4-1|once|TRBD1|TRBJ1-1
CASSQTGTAGTEAFF
TGCGCCAGCAGCCAAACCGGGACAGCAGGCACTGAAGCTTTCTTT
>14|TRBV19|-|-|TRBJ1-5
CASRREFSNQPQHF
TGTGCCAGTAGGAGGGAGTTTAGCAATCAGCCCCAGCATTTT
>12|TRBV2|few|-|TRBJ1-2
CASSDRDGGYTF
TGTGCCAGCAGTGACAGGGACGGGGGCTACACCTTC
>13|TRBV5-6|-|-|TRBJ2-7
CASSGQQSYEQYF
TGTGCCAGCAGCGGACAACAAAGCTACGAGCAGTACTTC
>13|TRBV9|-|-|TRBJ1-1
CASSVDEGTEAFF
TGTGCCAGCAGCGTAGATGAGGGGACTGAAGCTTTCTTT
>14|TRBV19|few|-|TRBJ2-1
CASFKRGRDGEQFF
TGTGCCAGTTTCAAAAGGGGCAGGGATGGTGAGCAGTTCTTC
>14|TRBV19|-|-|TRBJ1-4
CASSIPQEEKKLFF
TGTGCCAGTAGTATCCCTCAGGAGGAGAAAAAACTGTTTTTT
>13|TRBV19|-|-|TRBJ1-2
CASSREGGYGYTF
TGTGCCAGTAGTAGAGAGGGGGGCTATGGCTACACCTTC
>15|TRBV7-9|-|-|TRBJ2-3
CASSLDGTRTDTQYF
TGTGCCAGCAGCTTGGACGGCACCCGCACAGATACGCAGTATTTT
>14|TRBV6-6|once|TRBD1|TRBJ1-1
CASSRQGAPPEAFF
TGTGCCAGCAGCAGACAGGGGGCGCCTCCTGAAGCTTTCTTT
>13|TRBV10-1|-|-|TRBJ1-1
CASSLQWNTEAFF
TGCGCCAGCAGTCTCCAGTGGAACACTGAAGCTTTCTTT
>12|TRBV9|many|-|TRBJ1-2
CASSSAFYGYTF
TGTGCCAGCAGTAGTGCCTTCTATGGCTACACCTTC
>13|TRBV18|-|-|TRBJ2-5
CASSRDNQETQYF
TGTGCCAGCTCGCGGGACAACCAAGAGACCCAGTACTTC
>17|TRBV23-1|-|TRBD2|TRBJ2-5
CASSQSERGWYQETQYF
TGCGCCAGCAGTCAATCGGAGCGGGGATGGTACCAAGAGACCCAGTACTTC
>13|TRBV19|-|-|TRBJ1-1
CASSIRVNTEAFF
TGTGCCAGTAGTATTAGAGTGAACACTGAAGCTTTCTTT
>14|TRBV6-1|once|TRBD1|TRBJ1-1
CASTDHRGDTEAFF
TGTGCCAGCACCGACCACAGGGGGGACACTGAAGCTTTCTTT
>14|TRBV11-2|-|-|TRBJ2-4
CASSLAGTKNIQYF
TGTGCCAGCAGCTTAGCTGGGACCAAAAACATTCAGTACTTC
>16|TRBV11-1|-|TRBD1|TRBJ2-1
CASSRGQIHFINEQFF
TGTGCCAGCAGCAGGGGACAGATACATTTCATTAATGAGCAGTTCTTC
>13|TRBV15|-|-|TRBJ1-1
CATKRSMNTEAFF
TGTGCCACCAAGAGGAGCATGAACACTGAAGCTTTCTTT
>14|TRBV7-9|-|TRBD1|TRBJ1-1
CASSRTGGNTEAFF
TGTGCCAGCAGCCGGACAGGGGGGAACACTGAAGCTTTCTTT
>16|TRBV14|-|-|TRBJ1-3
CASSQDNRLSGNTIYF
TGTGCCAGCAGCCAAGACAATCGGCTCTCTGGAAACACCATATATTTT
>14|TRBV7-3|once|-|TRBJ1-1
CASSLARENTEAFF
TGTGCCAGCAGCTTAGCCAGGGAGAACACTGAAGCTTTCTTT
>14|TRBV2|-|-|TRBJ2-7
CASREGQISYEQYF
TGTGCCAGCAGGGAAGGACAGATCTCCTACGAGCAGTACTTC
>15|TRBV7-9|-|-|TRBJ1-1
CASSLQGRLHTEAFF
TGTGCCAGCAGCTTGCAAGGCCGACTGCACACTGAAGCTTTCTTT
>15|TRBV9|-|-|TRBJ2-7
CASSPTGLPSYEQYF
TGTGCCAGCAGCCCCACGGGACTCCCCTCCTACGAGCAGTACTTC
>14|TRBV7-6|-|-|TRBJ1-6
CASSSVAENSPLHF
TGTGCCAGCAGCTCGGTGGCAGAAAATTCGCCCCTCCACTTT
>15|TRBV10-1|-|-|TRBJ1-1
CASSESGEGGTEAFF
TGCGCCAGCAGTGAGTCGGGGGAAGGTGGAACTGAAGCTTTCTTT
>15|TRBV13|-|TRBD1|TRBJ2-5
CASTLGRGYQETQYF
TGTGCCAGCACCCTCGGCAGGGGGTACCAAGAGACCCAGTACTTC
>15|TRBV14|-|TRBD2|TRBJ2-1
CASSQTSGSLGEQFF
TGTGCCAGCAGCCAAACTAGCGGGAGTTTGGGGGAGCAGTTCTTC
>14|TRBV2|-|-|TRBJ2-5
CASSERSAEETQYF
TGTGCCAGCAGTGAGCGGTCGGCTGAAGAGACCCAGTACTTC
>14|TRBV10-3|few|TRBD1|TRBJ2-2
CAITGQVNAGELFF
TGTGCCATCACTGGACAGGTGAACGCCGGGGAGCTGTTTTTT
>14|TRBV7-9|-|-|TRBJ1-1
CASSSIQGPAGAFF
TGTGCCAGCAGCTCGATCCAGGGGCCGGCTGGAGCTTTCTTT
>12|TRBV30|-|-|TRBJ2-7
CAWNPGTHEQYF
TGTGCCTGGAATCCAGGGACCCACGAGCAGTACTTC
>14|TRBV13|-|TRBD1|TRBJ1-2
CASSFRTGERGYTF
TGTGCCAGCAGCTTCCGGACAGGGGAGCGTGGCTACACCTTC
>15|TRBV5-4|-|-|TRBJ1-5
CASSLGGYSNQPQHF
TGTGCCAGCAGCTTAGGTGGGTATAGCAATCAGCCCCAGCATTTT
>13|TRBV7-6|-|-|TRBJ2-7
CASSPSPGIEQYF
TGTGCCAGCAGCCCTAGTCCCGGGATAGAGCAGTACTTC
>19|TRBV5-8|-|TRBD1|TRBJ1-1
CASTPEILGRDRGGSEAFF
TGTGCCAGCACGCCCGAGATACTGGGTAGGGACAGGGGAGGATCTGAAGCTTTCTTT
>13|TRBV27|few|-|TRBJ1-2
CASSLKAAYGYTF
TGTGCCAGCAGTTTAAAGGCAGCCTATGGCTACACCTTC
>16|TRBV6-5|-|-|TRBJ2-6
CASSYRTARGANVLTF
TGTGCCAGCAGTTACAGGACCGCTCGTGGGGCCAACGTCCTGACTTTC
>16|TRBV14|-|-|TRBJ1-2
CASSQEVAGGSGGYTF
TGTGCCAGCAGCCAAGAAGTAGCCGGGGGGAGTGGTGGCTACACCTTC